One T cell receptor beta chain is described in this entry. The specificity of this receptor is unknown. Base qualities are missing; no much larger clone stands one base away. The CDR3 contains 14 residues, cysteine and phenylalanine counted. Of all the DNA, just the CDR3 is kept, 42 bases in frame from base 1. CDR1 and CDR2 are drawn from the germline V gene: MNHNS, SASEGT. V loses 2 bases, J loses 3 bases, and the germline ends lie 9 bases apart. For sequencing of the TCRbeta CDR3 region, genomic DNA was extracted from the sorted cells. TCRbeta CDR3 regions were sequenced using the immunoSEQ Assay. As stored in TCRdb, this immuneACCESS dataset retains in-frame rearrangements with V and J assigned. A fraction of the clones does not appear; measured against another copy, unresolved V genes explain less than half of the discrepancy, and the remainder lacks a known reason. This sample lists roughly 45,000 clones; approximately 83% were detected once. About a third of the sample lies in the top ten.

The sample originates from a study of OX40 agonist ivuxolimab in advanced cancers. In the study overall: Ivuxolimab, which targeted the costimulatory receptor OX40 (CD134), was an agonistic, fully human IgG2 monoclonal antibody. Intravenous ivuxolimab was administered to patients every 2 weeks at six dose levels: 0.01, 0.1, 0.3, 1.5, 3 and 10 mg/kg. Of the roughly 50 dose-escalation patients, hepatocellular carcinoma was present in some 19, melanoma in roughly 15, renal cell carcinoma in 9 and head and neck cancer in 9. The dose-escalation cohort was about 83% male with a mean age of approximately 60 years, ranging from roughly 20 to 80. Patients were allowed to have had prior anti-PD-1, anti-PD-L1 or anti-CTLA-4 therapy, and approximately 40% of the dose-escalation patients had been treated with checkpoint inhibitors. Partial responses occurred in three dose-escalation patients: two with cutaneous melanoma and one with hepatocellular carcinoma. Peripheral TCRbeta sequencing aimed to test whether ivuxolimab altered TCR sequence diversity and caused clonal T-cell expansion. The paper covers the monotherapy dose-escalation part of the phase I ivuxolimab trial, which included N ≈ 57 patients. What the research found in general, with its limitations: At doses from 0.1 to 3.0 mg/kg, clonal expansion was seen in both CD4+ and CD8+ blood T cells between baseline and week 6. Low levels of normalized T-cell clonal expansion were also seen in some nonresponding patients. After ivuxolimab, CD8+ T cells had more expanded clones than CD4+ T cells on average. Partial responders in the 0.1-3.0 mg/kg groups had among the lowest normalized peripheral clonal expansion, especially among CD8+ T cells. The antigen specificity of the peripheral T cells that underwent clonal expansion was not determined.

Patients with a history of autoimmune disease or receiving systemic immunosuppression were excluded from the trial. Peripheral blood for TCR sequencing was collected from all dose cohorts at baseline, on cycle 4 day 1, and on cycle 7 day 1. Samples came from an open-label, multicenter, first-in-human phase I dose-escalation trial of ivuxolimab. Adults with locally advanced or metastatic melanoma, renal cell carcinoma, hepatocellular carcinoma or head and neck squamous cell carcinoma were enrolled in the trial. Before TCR sequencing, CD4+ T cells and CD8+ T cells were sorted from peripheral blood as separate populations.

The sequence is built from TRBV6-1 and TRBJ2-3, with no confident D gene call. The source was CD4+ or CD8+ T cells sorted from blood, collected in a trial of the OX40 agonist ivuxolimab. The clonotype was recovered from an adult with an advanced solid tumor such as melanoma, head and neck, liver or kidney cancer. CDR3 sequence: CASSERSKTDTQYF. The DNA sequence is TGTGCCAGCAGTGAACGGTCTAAGACAGATACGCAGTATTTT.